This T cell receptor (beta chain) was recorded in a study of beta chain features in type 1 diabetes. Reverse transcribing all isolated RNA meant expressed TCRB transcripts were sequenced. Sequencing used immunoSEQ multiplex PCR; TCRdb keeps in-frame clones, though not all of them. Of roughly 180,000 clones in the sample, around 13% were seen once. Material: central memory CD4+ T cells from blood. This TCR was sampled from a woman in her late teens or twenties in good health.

The CDR3 sequence: CATSRAGRGGSYEQYF. The CDR3 DNA is TGTGCCACCAGCAGAGCAGGCCGGGGGGGCTCCTACGAGCAGTACTTC. This rearrangement joins TRBV15 to TRBJ2-7, with 8 bases matching TRBD2. Germline loops: CDR1 LNHNV, CDR2 YYDKDF (reference sequence). This CDR3 is 16 amino acids long. The junction had 5 bases not matched to a gene; V was cut back by 1 base and J by 0 bases. Full variable domain (missing parts from reference TRBV15 and TRBJ2-7): DAMVIQNPRYQVTQFGKPVTLSCSQTLNHNVMYWYQQKSSQAPKLLFHYYDKDFNNEADTPDNFQSRRPNTSFCFLDIRSPGLGDTAMYLCATSRAGRGGSYEQYFGPGTRLTVT.